Presented here are 11 T cell receptor beta chains from one specimen sequenced in a study of shared clonotypes between healthy human individuals. Sequencing was performed with immunoSEQ multiplex PCR; in TCRdb, only in-frame clones are kept and a portion is missing. Here the sample spans millions of clones, 85% to 95% being singletons. The sample consisted of naive CD4+ T cells sorted from blood. Subset: CD45RA+ positively selected. These receptors were taken from a man aged 18 to 29 in good health.

This clone has a single count. The chain recombines TRBV5-8 with TRBJ1-5; D is uncertain. Trimming left V 2 bases short and J 0 bases short, with 9 bases between. The CDR3 length is 15 residues. Germline lookup yields CDR1 SGHTS and CDR2 YDEGEE. CDR3 region: CASSLGFYSNQPQHF. CDR3 nucleotide sequence: TGTGCCAGCAGCTTAGGGTTTTATAGCAATCAGCCCCAGCATTTT.

The chain carries TRBV5-5 and TRBJ1-1; 7 positions match TRBD1. The CDR3 has 14 residues. The V segment lost 1 base and the J segment 1 base; nucleotides outside the gene matches: 1. Germline CDR1 SGHKS, CDR2 YYEKEE (reference sequence). In DNA form, the CDR3 reads TGTGCCAGCAGCTTGAGGACAGGGAACACTGAAGCTTTCTTT. This codes for CASSLRTGNTEAFF.

The rearrangement joins TRBV30 to TRBJ1-6; maybe TRBD1 (6 bases). V lost 8 bases and J lost 7, with 15 bases in between. This CDR3 is 13 amino acids long. The germline CDR1 and CDR2 sequences are GTSNPN and SVGIG (reference sequence). Here the CDR3 reads CALEGVRNSPLHF. The DNA of the CDR3 is TGTGCCCTAGAGGGGGTTCGGAATTCACCCCTCCACTTT.

The chain recombines TRBV5-6 with TRBJ1-3; the match to TRBD1 covers 7 bases. This CDR3 region has 15 residues. Germline-derived CDR1 and CDR2 are SGHDT and YYEEEE. Trimming at V came to 6 bases and at J to 0 bases, leaving 6 bases not matched to a gene. CDR3 residues: CASTPTGSSGNTIYF. CDR3 nucleotide sequence: TGTGCCAGCACCCCGACAGGGAGCTCTGGAAACACCATATATTTT.

The chain uses TRBV11-1 and TRBJ1-1, with D possibly matching TRBD1 (5 bases). Trimming took 1 base from V and 2 from J, leaving 11 bases between them. Per germline, CDR1 SGHAT and CDR2 FQDESV (reference sequence). The CDR3 loop spans 15 amino acids. The CDR3 reads CASSLDGAGNTEAFF. The CDR3 DNA reads TGTGCCAGCAGCTTAGATGGGGCGGGAAACACTGAAGCTTTCTTT.

This clone was observed once. The chain's CDR3 is CASHRSPSTYNEQFF. CDR3 sequence (DNA): TGTGCCAGCCACAGATCCCCCAGCACCTACAATGAGCAGTTCTTC. This sequence joins TRBV28 and TRBJ2-1; D remains unclear. Looked up from germline, CDR1 is MDHEN and CDR2 is SYDVKM. The V and J ends lost 8 bases and 2 bases respectively, with 16 bases between them. The CDR3 loop spans 15 amino acids. The full variable domain, its missing parts supplied by reference TRBV28 and TRBJ2-1, is DVKVTQSSRYLVKRTGEKVFLECVQDMDHENMFWYRQDPGLGLRLIYFSYDVKMKEKGDIPEGYSVSREKKERFSLILESASTNQTSMYLCASHRSPSTYNEQFFGPGTRLTVL.

V is TRBV9 and J is TRBJ2-2; D is unclear. Per the germline V gene, CDR1 is SGDLS and CDR2 is YYNGEE. With 0 bases removed from V and 7 bases from J, the gap between germline ends came to 7 bases. The CDR3 covers 13 residues. In DNA form, the CDR3 reads TGTGCCAGCAGCGTAGTTACCAGCGGGGAGCTGTTTTTT. Amino acid sequence: CASSVVTSGELFF.

The CDR3 coding sequence is TGTGCCAGCAGTTTTGCAGGGGCCATCTCTGGGGCCAACGTCCTGACTTTC. Its translation: CASSFAGAISGANVLTF. V and J are TRBV28 and TRBJ2-6; tentatively, D is TRBD1 (6 bases). The germline CDR1 and CDR2 sequences are MDHEN and SYDVKM. V lost 3 bases and J 0 bases, leaving 12 bases between the germline ends. The CDR3 contains 17 residues.

J is TRBJ1-1 and V is TRBV5-1, with TRBD1 as a possible D gene (5 bases). Trimming shortened V by 4 bases and J by 1 base, and 11 bases separated the two germline ends. Germline loops: CDR1 SGHRS, CDR2 YFSETQ. The CDR3 consists of 14 residues. The CDR3 protein is CASSTPDRNTEAFF. In DNA form, the CDR3 reads TGCGCCAGCAGCACCCCTGACAGGAACACTGAAGCTTTCTTT.

The J gene is TRBJ1-6, the V gene TRBV5-4; D is unclear. Trimming removed 5 bases from V and 0 bases from J, with 12 bases in between. Germline CDR1 and CDR2: SGHNT and YYREEE (reference sequence). The CDR3 is 16 residues long. Written as DNA, the CDR3 is TGTGCCAGCAGTCCTACCCAGAGCTCCTATAATTCACCCCTCCACTTT. Translating gives CASSPTQSSYNSPLHF. The complete variable domain, with remaining parts taken from reference TRBV5-4 and TRBJ1-6, reads ETGVTQSPTHLIKTRGQQVTLRCSSQSGHNTVSWYQQALGQGPQFIFQYYREEENGRGNFPPRFSGLQFPNYSSELNVNALELDDSALYLCASSPTQSSYNSPLHFGNGTRLTVT.

The chain is built from TRBV10-3 and TRBJ2-1; D is perhaps TRBD1 or TRBD2 (6 bases each). The CDR3 length is 12 residues. Germline assignment: CDR1 ENHRY and CDR2 SYGVKD. Trimming pared 6 bases from V and 9 bases from J, leaving 12 bases between. CDR3 bases: TGTGCCATCAGACCCGAGGGGGGTGAGCAGTTCTTC. Encoded protein: CAIRPEGGEQFF.